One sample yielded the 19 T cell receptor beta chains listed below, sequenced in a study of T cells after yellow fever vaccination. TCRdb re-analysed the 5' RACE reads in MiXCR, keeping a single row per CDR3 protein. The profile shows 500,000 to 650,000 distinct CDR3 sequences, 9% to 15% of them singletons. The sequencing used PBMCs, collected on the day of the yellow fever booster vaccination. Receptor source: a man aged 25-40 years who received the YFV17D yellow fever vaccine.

In DNA form, the CDR3 reads TGTGCCAGTAACACAGGGAGCGGGAGCTCCTACAATGAGCAGTTCTTC. It encodes CASNTGSGSSYNEQFF. J is TRBJ2-1 and V is TRBV19, with 8 bases matching TRBD2. This CDR3 is built from 16 residues. Trimming took 7 bases from V and 0 from J; bases not matched to a gene: 8. Germline values: CDR1 LNHDA, CDR2 SQIVND (reference sequence).

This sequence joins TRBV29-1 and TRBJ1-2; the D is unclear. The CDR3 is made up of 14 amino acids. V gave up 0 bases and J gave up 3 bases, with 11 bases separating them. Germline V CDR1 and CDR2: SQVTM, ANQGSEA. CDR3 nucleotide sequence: TGCAGCGTTGAAGATCGTATAGTCTACTATGGCTACACCTTC. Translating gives CSVEDRIVYYGYTF.

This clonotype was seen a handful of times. CDR3 sequence (DNA): TGTGCCAGCAGCTTAACTAGCGGGATCACAGATACGCAGTATTTT. It encodes CASSLTSGITDTQYF. The J gene is TRBJ2-3, the V gene TRBV7-2; 10 nucleotides agree with TRBD2. The CDR3 consists of 15 residues. The J segment lost 2 bases and the V segment lost 2 bases, leaving 1 base of the junction unmatched. The germline V gene encodes CDR1 SGHTA and CDR2 FQGNSA.

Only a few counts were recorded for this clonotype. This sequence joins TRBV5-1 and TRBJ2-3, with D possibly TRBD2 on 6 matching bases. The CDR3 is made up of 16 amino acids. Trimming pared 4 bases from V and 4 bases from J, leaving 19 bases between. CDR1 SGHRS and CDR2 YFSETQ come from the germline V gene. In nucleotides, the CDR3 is TGCGCCAGCAGCACACCGACTAGGGAGGTTTCAGATACGCAGTATTTT. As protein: CASSTPTREVSDTQYF.

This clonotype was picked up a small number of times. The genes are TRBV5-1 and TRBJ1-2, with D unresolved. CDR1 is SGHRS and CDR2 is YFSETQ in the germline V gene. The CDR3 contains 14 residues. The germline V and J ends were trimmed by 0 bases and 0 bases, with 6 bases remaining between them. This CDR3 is CASSLGDANYGYTF. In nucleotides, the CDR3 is TGCGCCAGCAGCTTGGGAGACGCTAACTATGGCTACACCTTC.

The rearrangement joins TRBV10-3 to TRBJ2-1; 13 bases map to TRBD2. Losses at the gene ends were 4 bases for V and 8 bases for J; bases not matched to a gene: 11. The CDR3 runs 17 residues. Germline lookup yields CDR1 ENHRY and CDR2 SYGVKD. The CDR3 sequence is CAISVLGLAGDGDEQFF. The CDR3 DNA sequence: TGTGCCATCAGTGTCCTCGGACTAGCGGGAGATGGCGATGAGCAGTTCTTC.

The CDR3 nucleotides are TGCGCCAGCAGCCAAGATGTACCAGGGGATACTGAAGCTTTCTTT. This gives the protein CASSQDVPGDTEAFF. V is TRBV4-3 and J is TRBJ1-1, with a tentative D call TRBD1 (6 bases). The CDR3 sequence is 15 residues long. Germline values: CDR1 LGHNA, CDR2 YSLEER. Deletions cut 0 bases from V and 5 bases from J, with 13 bases between.

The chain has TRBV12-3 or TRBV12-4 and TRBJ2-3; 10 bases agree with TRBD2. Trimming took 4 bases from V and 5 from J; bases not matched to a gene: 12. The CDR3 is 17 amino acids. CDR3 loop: CASSSRSGRVGEDTQYF. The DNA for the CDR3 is TGTGCCAGCAGTTCGAGGAGCGGGAGGGTGGGTGAAGATACGCAGTATTTT.

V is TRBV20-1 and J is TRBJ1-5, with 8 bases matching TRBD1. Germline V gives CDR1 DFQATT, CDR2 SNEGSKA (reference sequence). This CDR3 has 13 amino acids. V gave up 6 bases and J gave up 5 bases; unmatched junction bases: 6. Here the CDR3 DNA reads TGCAGTGCCAGATACAGGGGGGATCAGCCCCAGCATTTT. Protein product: CSARYRGDQPQHF.

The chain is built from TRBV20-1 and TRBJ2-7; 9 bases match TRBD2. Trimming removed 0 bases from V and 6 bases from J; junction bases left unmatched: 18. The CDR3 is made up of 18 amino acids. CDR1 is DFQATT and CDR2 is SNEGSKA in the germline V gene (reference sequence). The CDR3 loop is CSARDFYQGLAGEGEQYF. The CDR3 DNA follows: TGCAGTGCTAGAGATTTTTATCAGGGGTTAGCGGGAGAAGGCGAGCAGTACTTC.

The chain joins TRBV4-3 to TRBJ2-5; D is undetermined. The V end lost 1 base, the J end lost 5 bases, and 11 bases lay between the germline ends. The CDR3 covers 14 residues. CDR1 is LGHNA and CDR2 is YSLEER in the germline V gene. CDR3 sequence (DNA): TGCGCCAGCAGCCAAGCCGGAGTAGGGGAGACCCAGTACTTC. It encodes CASSQAGVGETQYF.

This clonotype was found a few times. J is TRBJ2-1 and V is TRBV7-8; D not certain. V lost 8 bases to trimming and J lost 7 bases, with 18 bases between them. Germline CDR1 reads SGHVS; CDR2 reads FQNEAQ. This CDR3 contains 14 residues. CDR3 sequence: CASGYRSVENEQFF. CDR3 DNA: TGTGCCAGCGGGTACCGATCTGTGGAAAATGAGCAGTTCTTC.

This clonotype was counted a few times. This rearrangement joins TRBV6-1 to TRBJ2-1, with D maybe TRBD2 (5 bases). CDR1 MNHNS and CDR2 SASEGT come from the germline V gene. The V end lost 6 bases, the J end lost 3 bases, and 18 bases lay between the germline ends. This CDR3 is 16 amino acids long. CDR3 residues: CASSNPEGAIYNEQFF. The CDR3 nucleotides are TGTGCCAGCAGCAACCCAGAGGGAGCCATCTACAATGAGCAGTTCTTC.

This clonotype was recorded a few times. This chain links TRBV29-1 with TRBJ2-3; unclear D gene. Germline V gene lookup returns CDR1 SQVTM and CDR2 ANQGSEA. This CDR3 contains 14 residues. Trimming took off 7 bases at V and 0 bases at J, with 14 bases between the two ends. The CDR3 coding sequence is TGCAGCGGCCTTCGATCTACTAGCACAGATACGCAGTATTTT. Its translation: CSGLRSTSTDTQYF.

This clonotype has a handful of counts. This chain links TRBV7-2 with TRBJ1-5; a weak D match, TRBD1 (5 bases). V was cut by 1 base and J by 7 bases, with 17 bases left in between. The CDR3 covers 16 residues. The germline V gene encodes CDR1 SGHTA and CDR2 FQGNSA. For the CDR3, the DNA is TGTGCCAGCAGCTTAGTCCCAGGGAGAGACGGCCAGCCCCAGCATTTT. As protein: CASSLVPGRDGQPQHF.

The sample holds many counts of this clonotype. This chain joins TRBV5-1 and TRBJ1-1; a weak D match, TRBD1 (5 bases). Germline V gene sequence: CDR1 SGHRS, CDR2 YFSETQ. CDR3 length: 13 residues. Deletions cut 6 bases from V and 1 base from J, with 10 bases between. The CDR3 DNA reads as TGCGCCAGCACTAGGGGAGCGAACACTGAAGCTTTCTTT. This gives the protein CASTRGANTEAFF.

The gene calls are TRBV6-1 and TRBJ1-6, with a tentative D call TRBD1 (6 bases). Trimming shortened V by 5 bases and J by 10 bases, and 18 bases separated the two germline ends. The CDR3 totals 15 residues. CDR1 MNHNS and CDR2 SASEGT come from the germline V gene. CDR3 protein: CASSRVDSRHSPLHF. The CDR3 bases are TGTGCCAGCAGTCGCGTGGACAGCCGGCACTCACCCCTCCACTTT.

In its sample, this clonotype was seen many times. This CDR3 reads CASTPPGGRTGELFF. Written as DNA, the CDR3 is TGTGCCAGCACCCCCCCGGGAGGAAGAACCGGGGAGCTGTTTTTT. This chain uses TRBV7-2 with TRBJ2-2; 7 bases are a match to TRBD2. Trimming removed 7 bases from V and 5 bases from J; junction bases left unmatched: 10. The germline CDR1 and CDR2 sequences are SGHTA and FQGNSA. The CDR3 is made up of 15 amino acids.

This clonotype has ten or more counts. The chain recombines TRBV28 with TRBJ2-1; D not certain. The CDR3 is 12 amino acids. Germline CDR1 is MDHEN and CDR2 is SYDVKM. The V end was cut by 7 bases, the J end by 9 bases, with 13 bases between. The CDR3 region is CASTFAKTEQFF. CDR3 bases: TGTGCCAGCACGTTTGCAAAGACTGAGCAGTTCTTC.